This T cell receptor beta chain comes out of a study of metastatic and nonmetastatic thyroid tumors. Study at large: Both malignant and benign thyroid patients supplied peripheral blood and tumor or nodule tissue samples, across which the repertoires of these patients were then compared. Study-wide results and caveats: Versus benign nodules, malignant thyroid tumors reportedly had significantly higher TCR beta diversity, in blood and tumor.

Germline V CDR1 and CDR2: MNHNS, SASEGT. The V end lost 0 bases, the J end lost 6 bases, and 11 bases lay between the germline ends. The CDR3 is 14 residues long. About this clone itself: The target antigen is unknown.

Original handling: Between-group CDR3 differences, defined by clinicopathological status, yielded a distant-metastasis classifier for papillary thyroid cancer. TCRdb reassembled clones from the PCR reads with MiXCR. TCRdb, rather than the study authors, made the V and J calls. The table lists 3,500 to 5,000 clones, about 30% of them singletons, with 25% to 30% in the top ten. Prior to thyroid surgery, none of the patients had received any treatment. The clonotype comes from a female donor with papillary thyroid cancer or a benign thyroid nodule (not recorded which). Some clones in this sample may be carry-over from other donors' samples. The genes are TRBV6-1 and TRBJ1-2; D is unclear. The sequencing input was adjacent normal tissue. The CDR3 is CASSEASGLDGYTF. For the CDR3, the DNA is TGTGCCAGCAGTGAAGCATCGGGTCTCGATGGCTACACCTTC.